This is a list of T cell receptor beta chains from one sample in a study of CD8+CD57+ T cells in acquired aplastic anemia. In TCRdb, the reads were re-called with MiXCR into one record per CDR3 protein. The sample contains a few hundred thousand distinct CDR3 sequences, roughly 59% of which appear only once. Source material: sorted CD4+, CD8+, or CD8+CD57+ T cells (not recorded which) from PBMCs. The receptors here all came from a human donor with aplastic anemia. Each CDR3 is given with its conserved first and last residue. A D gene is named only where the DNA matches it firmly. The listing skips clone size in some rows; elsewhere it reads once, few, many or a size class.

clone_size: few; d_call: -; j_call: TRBJ2-3; v_call: TRBV24-1; cdr3_aa: CATDRAPGDTQYF; cdr3_nt: TGTGCCACCGACAGAGCTCCCGGGGATACGCAGTATTTT
clone_size: -; d_call: -; j_call: TRBJ2-2; v_call: TRBV5-1; cdr3_aa: CASSLVLSGELFF; cdr3_nt: TGCGCCAGCAGCTTGGTGCTCTCCGGGGAGCTGTTTTTT
clone_size: -; d_call: TRBD1; j_call: TRBJ1-6; v_call: TRBV20-1; cdr3_aa: CSASLLDRGTFWNSPLHF; cdr3_nt: TGCAGTGCTAGTTTGCTGGACAGGGGAACGTTTTGGAATTCACCCCTCCACTTT
clone_size: many; d_call: -; j_call: TRBJ1-2; v_call: TRBV12-3/TRBV12-4; cdr3_aa: CASKGGRFVNYGYTF; cdr3_nt: TGTGCCAGCAAAGGGGGGCGTTTTGTTAACTATGGCTACACCTTC
clone_size: many; d_call: TRBD1; j_call: TRBJ1-6; v_call: TRBV3-1; cdr3_aa: CASSQDHRGSPLHF; cdr3_nt: TGTGCCAGCAGCCAAGATCACAGGGGATCACCCCTCCACTTT
clone_size: -; d_call: -; j_call: TRBJ1-6; v_call: TRBV9; cdr3_aa: CASSPPMGGSSYNSPLHF; cdr3_nt: TGTGCCAGCAGCCCTCCTATGGGCGGGAGTTCCTATAATTCACCCCTCCACTTT
clone_size: -; d_call: TRBD2; j_call: TRBJ2-3; v_call: TRBV7-9; cdr3_aa: CASSLISLGGSTDTQYF; cdr3_nt: TGTGCCAGCAGCTTAATCAGCCTGGGGGGGAGCACGGATACGCAGTATTTT
clone_size: few; d_call: -; j_call: TRBJ2-7; v_call: TRBV24-1; cdr3_aa: CATSDLQGGKHEQYF; cdr3_nt: TGTGCCACCAGTGATTTGCAAGGGGGAAAGCACGAGCAGTACTTC
clone_size: many; d_call: -; j_call: TRBJ1-4; v_call: TRBV27; cdr3_aa: CASSLQGGEKLFF; cdr3_nt: TGTGCCAGCAGTTTACAGGGTGGTGAAAAACTGTTTTTT
clone_size: many; d_call: TRBD1; j_call: TRBJ2-7; v_call: TRBV7-9; cdr3_aa: CASSRQGSYEQYF; cdr3_nt: TGTGCCAGCAGCCGACAGGGCTCCTACGAGCAGTACTTC
clone_size: -; d_call: -; j_call: TRBJ2-1; v_call: TRBV24-1; cdr3_aa: CATSETSYEQFF; cdr3_nt: TGTGCCACCAGTGAGACGAGCTATGAGCAGTTCTTC
clone_size: -; d_call: -; j_call: TRBJ2-7; v_call: TRBV20-1; cdr3_aa: CSARDPTGLIYEQYF; cdr3_nt: TGCAGTGCTAGAGATCCGACAGGACTAATCTACGAGCAGTACTTC
clone_size: -; d_call: TRBD1; j_call: TRBJ2-7; v_call: TRBV7-6; cdr3_aa: CASGPPGQGDSQYF; cdr3_nt: TGTGCCAGCGGCCCCCCGGGACAGGGTGATTCGCAGTACTTC
clone_size: few; d_call: -; j_call: TRBJ1-1; v_call: TRBV7-2; cdr3_aa: CASRRGMGRVNTEAFF; cdr3_nt: TGTGCCAGCCGGCGTGGGATGGGTCGAGTGAACACTGAAGCTTTCTTT
clone_size: few; d_call: -; j_call: TRBJ2-2; v_call: TRBV13; cdr3_aa: CASSPQGAGELFF; cdr3_nt: TGTGCCAGCAGCCCCCAAGGCGCCGGGGAGCTGTTTTTT
clone_size: -; d_call: -; j_call: TRBJ1-6; v_call: TRBV7-9; cdr3_aa: CASSIQGSNSPLHF; cdr3_nt: TGTGCCAGCAGCATACAGGGTTCCAATTCACCCCTCCACTTT
clone_size: many; d_call: TRBD2; j_call: TRBJ2-7; v_call: TRBV5-6; cdr3_aa: CASSWGGGQGGQYF; cdr3_nt: TGTGCCAGCAGCTGGGGGGGGGGTCAGGGAGGGCAGTACTTC
clone_size: many; d_call: TRBD1; j_call: TRBJ1-2; v_call: TRBV6-4; cdr3_aa: CASSPGQGHYGYTF; cdr3_nt: TGTGCCAGCAGCCCGGGACAGGGTCACTATGGCTACACCTTC
clone_size: many; d_call: TRBD1; j_call: TRBJ1-2; v_call: TRBV19; cdr3_aa: CASSTEDRLNYGYTF; cdr3_nt: TGTGCCAGTAGTACAGAGGACAGGCTTAACTATGGCTACACCTTC
clone_size: few; d_call: -; j_call: TRBJ2-1; v_call: TRBV28; cdr3_aa: CATHGGSVVNEQFF; cdr3_nt: TGTGCCACTCATGGGGGGAGTGTGGTGAATGAGCAGTTCTTC
clone_size: -; d_call: TRBD1; j_call: TRBJ2-3; v_call: TRBV7-6; cdr3_aa: CASSEDRQGWATDTQYF; cdr3_nt: TGTGCCAGCAGCGAGGATAGACAGGGGTGGGCCACAGATACGCAGTATTTT
clone_size: -; d_call: -; j_call: TRBJ2-7; v_call: TRBV20-1; cdr3_aa: CSGKGGAGELYF; cdr3_nt: TGCAGTGGAAAGGGGGGGGCCGGGGAGCTGTACTTC
clone_size: once; d_call: -; j_call: TRBJ1-3; v_call: TRBV10-3; cdr3_aa: CAIRGAYQPPGNTIYF; cdr3_nt: TGTGCCATCAGGGGGGCCTATCAACCACCTGGAAACACCATATATTTT
clone_size: -; d_call: TRBD1; j_call: TRBJ2-7; v_call: TRBV4-2; cdr3_aa: CASSQAQGQGGYEQYF; cdr3_nt: TGTGCCAGCAGCCAAGCTCAGGGACAGGGGGGGTACGAGCAGTACTTC
clone_size: -; d_call: -; j_call: TRBJ2-5; v_call: TRBV24-1; cdr3_aa: CATSDLSTTQYF; cdr3_nt: TGTGCCACCAGTGATCTCTCCACGACCCAGTACTTC
clone_size: many; d_call: -; j_call: TRBJ2-3; v_call: TRBV20-1; cdr3_aa: CSAHFGTDTQYF; cdr3_nt: TGCAGTGCCCATTTTGGCACAGATACGCAGTATTTT
clone_size: once; d_call: TRBD2; j_call: TRBJ2-3; v_call: TRBV20-1; cdr3_aa: CSARSPGLAGNIQYF; cdr3_nt: TGCAGTGCTAGGTCACCGGGACTAGCGGGAAATATCCAGTATTTT
clone_size: -; d_call: TRBD2; j_call: TRBJ2-5; v_call: TRBV6-1; cdr3_aa: CASSEATSGIQETQYF; cdr3_nt: TGTGCCAGCAGTGAGGCGACTAGCGGGATCCAAGAGACCCAGTACTTC
clone_size: -; d_call: -; j_call: TRBJ1-6; v_call: TRBV7-9; cdr3_aa: CASSLGGWGGNNSPLHF; cdr3_nt: TGTGCCAGCAGCTTAGGCGGATGGGGAGGGAATAATTCACCCCTCCACTTT
clone_size: -; d_call: TRBD1; j_call: TRBJ2-1; v_call: TRBV5-4; cdr3_aa: CASSYLDRAYNEQFF; cdr3_nt: TGTGCCAGCAGCTACCTGGACAGGGCCTACAATGAGCAGTTCTTC
clone_size: -; d_call: -; j_call: TRBJ2-3; v_call: TRBV20-1; cdr3_aa: CSAPNRGGGDTQYF; cdr3_nt: TGCAGTGCTCCTAACAGGGGAGGAGGAGATACGCAGTATTTT
clone_size: -; d_call: -; j_call: TRBJ2-1; v_call: TRBV7-6; cdr3_aa: CASSPRLDWDNEQFF; cdr3_nt: TGTGCCAGCAGCCCCCGACTAGATTGGGACAATGAGCAGTTCTTC
clone_size: -; d_call: TRBD2; j_call: TRBJ2-3; v_call: TRBV7-6; cdr3_aa: CASSKGLAGSDTQYF; cdr3_nt: TGTGCCAGCAGCAAGGGACTAGCGGGATCTGATACGCAGTATTTT
clone_size: -; d_call: -; j_call: TRBJ1-6; v_call: TRBV7-2; cdr3_aa: CATTSGSYNSPLHF; cdr3_nt: TGTGCCACCACTTCGGGCTCCTATAATTCACCCCTCCACTTT
clone_size: -; d_call: -; j_call: TRBJ1-1; v_call: TRBV7-9; cdr3_aa: CASSFRSGEAFF; cdr3_nt: TGTGCCAGCAGCTTCCGTTCGGGGGAAGCTTTCTTT
clone_size: -; d_call: -; j_call: TRBJ1-2; v_call: TRBV2; cdr3_aa: CASRDLNRGYTF; cdr3_nt: TGTGCCAGCAGAGATCTAAATCGCGGCTACACCTTC
clone_size: -; d_call: TRBD1; j_call: TRBJ1-1; v_call: TRBV20-1; cdr3_aa: CSAGQGNTEAFF; cdr3_nt: TGCAGTGCTGGACAGGGGAACACTGAAGCTTTCTTT
clone_size: -; d_call: -; j_call: TRBJ1-1; v_call: TRBV10-3; cdr3_aa: CAISESQALNTEAFF; cdr3_nt: TGTGCCATCAGTGAGTCTCAGGCCCTGAACACTGAAGCTTTCTTT
clone_size: -; d_call: -; j_call: TRBJ2-7; v_call: TRBV5-4; cdr3_aa: CANSFGTLATRGGEQYF; cdr3_nt: TGTGCCAACAGCTTTGGGACCCTAGCGACCCGAGGTGGCGAGCAGTACTTC
clone_size: many; d_call: TRBD2; j_call: TRBJ2-1; v_call: TRBV5-1; cdr3_aa: CASSSGLAGTYNEQFF; cdr3_nt: TGCGCCAGCAGCTCCGGACTAGCGGGGACATACAATGAGCAGTTCTTC
clone_size: -; d_call: TRBD2; j_call: TRBJ2-3; v_call: TRBV9; cdr3_aa: CASSPSREGWTDTQYF; cdr3_nt: TGTGCCAGCAGCCCATCGAGGGAGGGGTGGACAGATACGCAGTATTTT